The clone carrying this TCR beta chain was counted a few times. The germline V and J ends were trimmed by 3 bases and 0 bases, with 11 bases remaining between them. The CDR3 consists of 16 residues. This specimen comes from a study of T and B cells in COVID-19 patients. As for the study in general: Active-infection patients were older, median around 62 years, than recovered patients, median approximately 36 years.

Blood genomic DNA input for TRB amplification was about 240-550 ng. BIOMED2 TRB-A/B primer pools were used in multiplex TRB PCR. TCRdb independently ran MiXCR on the multiplex PCR reads; one entry per CDR3 protein. The sample records around 6,000 distinct CDR3 sequences, 25% to 35% being singletons. The V and J genes are TRBV12-3 or TRBV12-4 and TRBJ2-2; D remains ambiguous. The sequenced material came from blood. This sequence originates from a human donor with active COVID-19. The donor label of this sample is uncertain. The CDR3 bases are TGTGCCAGCAGTTTGGGCCGGGCCGCGAACACCGGGGAGCTGTTTTTT. Translated: CASSLGRAANTGELFF.